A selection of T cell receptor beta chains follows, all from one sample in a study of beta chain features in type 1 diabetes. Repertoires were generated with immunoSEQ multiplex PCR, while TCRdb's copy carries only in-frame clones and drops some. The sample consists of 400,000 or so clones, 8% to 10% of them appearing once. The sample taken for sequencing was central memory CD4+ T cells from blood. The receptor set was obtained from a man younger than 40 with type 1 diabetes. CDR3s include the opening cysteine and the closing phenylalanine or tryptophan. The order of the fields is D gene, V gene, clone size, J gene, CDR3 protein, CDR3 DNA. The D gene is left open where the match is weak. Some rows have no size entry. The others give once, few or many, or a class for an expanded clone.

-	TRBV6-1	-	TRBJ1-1	CAISESAAGRRGTEAFF	TGTGCCATCAGTGAGTCGGCGGCAGGTCGTAGAGGCACTGAAGCTTTCTTT
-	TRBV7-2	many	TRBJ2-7	CASSSFQGIGLYF	TGTGCCAGCAGCTCGTTCCAGGGTATAGGGCTGTACTTC
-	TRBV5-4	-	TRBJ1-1	CASSLAQNRDTEAFF	TGTGCCAGCAGCTTGGCTCAAAACCGGGACACTGAAGCTTTCTTT
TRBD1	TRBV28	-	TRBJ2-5	CASSSAGTGGGETQYF	TGTGCCAGCAGTTCGGCCGGGACAGGGGGCGGCGAGACCCAGTACTTC
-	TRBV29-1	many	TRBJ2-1	CSAFPRQAGTYNEQFF	TGCAGCGCCTTCCCAAGACAGGCCGGGACCTACAATGAGCAGTTCTTC
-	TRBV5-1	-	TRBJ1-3	CASSLVPKTGNTIYF	TGCGCCAGCAGCTTGGTCCCGAAAACTGGAAACACCATATATTTT
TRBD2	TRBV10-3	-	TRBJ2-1	CAISEFGLAGGNNEQFF	TGTGCCATCAGTGAGTTTGGACTCGCGGGAGGGAACAATGAGCAGTTCTTC
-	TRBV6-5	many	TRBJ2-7	CARTRDRPYEQYF	TGTGCCAGGACTAGGGACAGACCCTACGAGCAGTACTTC
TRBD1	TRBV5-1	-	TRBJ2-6	CASSLGQGSGANVLTF	TGCGCCAGCAGCTTGGGACAGGGTTCTGGGGCCAACGTCCTGACTTTC
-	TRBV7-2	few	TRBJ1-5	CASSQQNSNQPQHF	TGTGCCAGCAGCCAACAGAATAGCAATCAGCCCCAGCATTTT
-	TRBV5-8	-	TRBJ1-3	CASRGPRDTTRTGTGNTIYF	TGTGCCAGCAGGGGACCCCGGGACACCACTCGAACAGGAACTGGAAACACCATATATTTT
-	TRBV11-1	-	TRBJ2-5	CASSLGTTQYF	TGTGCCAGCAGCTTAGGTACGACCCAGTACTTC
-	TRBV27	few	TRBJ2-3	CASSLLSGAGGSVGTQYF	TGTGCCAGCAGTTTATTGTCGGGAGCTGGGGGGTCAGTCGGTACGCAGTATTTT
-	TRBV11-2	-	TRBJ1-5	CASSPGSNQPQHF	TGTGCCAGCAGCCCGGGAAGCAATCAGCCCCAGCATTTT
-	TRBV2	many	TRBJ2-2	CASSGRSSANTGELFF	TGTGCCAGCAGCGGACGGTCTAGCGCGAACACCGGGGAGCTGTTTTTT
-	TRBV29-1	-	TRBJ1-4	CSVEVRRSEKLFF	TGCAGCGTTGAAGTGAGGCGGTCTGAAAAACTGTTTTTT
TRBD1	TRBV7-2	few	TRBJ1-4	CASSLPRGPANEKLFF	TGTGCCAGCAGCCTCCCCAGGGGGCCGGCTAATGAAAAACTGTTTTTT
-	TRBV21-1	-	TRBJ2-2	CASSSESTGELFF	TGTGCCAGCAGCAGCGAAAGTACCGGGGAGCTGTTTTTT
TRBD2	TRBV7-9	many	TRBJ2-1	CASSLVGTSGYNEQFF	TGTGCCAGCAGCTTAGTTGGGACTAGCGGCTACAATGAGCAGTTCTTC
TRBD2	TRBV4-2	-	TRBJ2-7	CASSQEWTSGRNEQYF	TGTGCCAGCAGCCAAGAGTGGACTAGCGGGAGGAACGAGCAGTACTTC
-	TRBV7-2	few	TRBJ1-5	CASSLESNQPQHF	TGTGCCAGCAGCTTAGAGAGCAATCAGCCCCAGCATTTT
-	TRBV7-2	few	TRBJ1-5	CASSSSRVGNQPQHF	TGTGCCAGCAGCTCCTCAAGGGTCGGGAATCAGCCCCAGCATTTT
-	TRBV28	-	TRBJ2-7	CASSHEPYEQYF	TGTGCCAGCAGTCACGAGCCCTACGAGCAGTACTTC